This TCR beta chain is from a study of control samples from healthy donors and cancer patients. The repertoire was sequenced with immunoSEQ multiplex PCR; TCRdb's copy has only in-frame clones and lacks some. The sample records 25,000 to 35,000 clones, about 80% being singletons. V was shortened by 4 bases and J by 3 bases, with 16 bases between the two germline ends. Germline V gives CDR1 LNHDA, CDR2 SQIVND (reference sequence). The CDR3 sequence is 15 residues long. J is TRBJ2-7 and V is TRBV19, with D perhaps matching TRBD2 (5 bases). Material: PBMCs. The clonotype comes from a man in his sixties with head and neck cancer. The DNA for the CDR3 is TGTGCCAGTAGTAACCGGGCCCGAGGAGGCTACGAGCAGTACTTC. This encodes CASSNRARGGYEQYF.